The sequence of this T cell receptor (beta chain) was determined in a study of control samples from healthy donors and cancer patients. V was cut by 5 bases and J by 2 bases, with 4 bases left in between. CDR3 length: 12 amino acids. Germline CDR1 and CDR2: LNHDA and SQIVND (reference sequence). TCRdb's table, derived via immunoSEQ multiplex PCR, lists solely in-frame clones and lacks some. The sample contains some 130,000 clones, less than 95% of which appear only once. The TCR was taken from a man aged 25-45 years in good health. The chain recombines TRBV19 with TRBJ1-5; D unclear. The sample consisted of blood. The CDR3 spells CASSRGNQPQHF. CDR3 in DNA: TGTGCCAGTAGTCGAGGCAATCAGCCCCAGCATTTT.